Below are 22 T cell receptor beta chains sequenced from a single sample in a study of identical twins. TCRdb recomputed calls from the 5' RACE reads with MiXCR, one row per CDR3 protein. The data contain fewer than 500,000 distinct CDR3 sequences, over 11% of them seen just once; the ten biggest clones take up 0.98%. These data were likewise used in another study, on yellow fever vaccine responses in identical twins.

The sample consisted of CD4+ T cells sorted from blood. The source of these receptors is a woman between 18 and 29 years old in good health.

This clonotype showed up just a few times. The chain employs TRBV3-1 and TRBJ2-4; TRBD2 is a possible D gene (5 bases). Trimming removed 1 base from V and 8 bases from J, with 15 bases in between. The CDR3 is 15 amino acids. CDR1 and CDR2 (germline): LGHDT, YNNKEL (reference sequence). CDR3 residues: CASSQGLRPGDIQYF. The CDR3 region has the DNA TGTGCCAGCAGCCAAGGACTCCGGCCCGGGGACATTCAGTACTTC.

Only a few counts were recorded for this clonotype. V gene TRBV5-1 combines with J gene TRBJ2-7; 8 bases are shared with TRBD2. This CDR3 is built from 14 residues. The germline V gene has CDR1 SGHRS and CDR2 YFSETQ. The junction had 6 bases not matched to a gene; V was cut back by 4 bases and J by 3 bases. The CDR3 sequence: CASSGTSLGYEQYF. In DNA, the CDR3 is TGCGCCAGCAGCGGGACTAGTTTGGGCTACGAGCAGTACTTC.

V and J are TRBV7-9 and TRBJ2-3; the match to TRBD2 covers 7 bases. Germline loops: CDR1 SEHNR, CDR2 FQNEAQ (reference sequence). V lost 1 base and J lost 1; bases outside the gene matches: 5. The CDR3 is made up of 16 amino acids. As DNA, the CDR3 is TGTGCCAGCAGCTTAGTGTCGGCGGGAGGCACAGATACGCAGTATTTT. Its protein is CASSLVSAGGTDTQYF.

Here the CDR3 DNA reads TGCAGCGTTGATTTCCGGGGGGGAAATCAGCCCCAGCATTTT. This encodes CSVDFRGGNQPQHF. V usage is TRBV29-1 and J usage is TRBJ1-5; D is possibly TRBD1 (5 bases). CDR1 is SQVTM and CDR2 is ANQGSEA in the germline V gene. This CDR3 region has 14 residues. Trimming cost V 3 bases and J 4 bases, with 13 bases left between them.

On this clonotype: A read error may account for a junction end that differs from germline. The CDR3 nucleotides are TGCGGTGCTAGCTATGGGGTACGGGGGCAGTTCTTC. It is translated as CGASYGVRGQFF. The chain joins TRBV20-1 to TRBJ2-1; TRBD2 is a possible D gene (5 bases). The CDR3 contains 12 residues. Germline CDR1 DFQATT, CDR2 SNEGSKA (reference sequence).

This clonotype was seen more than once but under ten times. This chain links TRBV27 with TRBJ2-2, with a tentative D call TRBD1 (5 bases). Between the trimmed V and J ends, which lost 1 base and 4 bases, there was a span of 13 bases. In germline, CDR1 is MNHEY, CDR2 SMNVEV (reference sequence). CDR3 size: 16 residues. The CDR3 DNA sequence: TGTGCCAGCAGTTTATGGGCAGGGCAGGGCACCGGGGAGCTGTTTTTT. Amino acid sequence: CASSLWAGQGTGELFF.

This chain connects TRBV10-3 to TRBJ2-3; perhaps TRBD2 as D (6 bases). V was cut by 6 bases and J by 0 bases, with 16 bases left in between. This CDR3 spans 16 amino acids. Germline CDR1 is ENHRY and CDR2 is SYGVKD. For the CDR3, the DNA is TGTGCCATCAGCCGACTAGGGACCGCTAGCACAGATACGCAGTATTTT. Its protein is CAISRLGTASTDTQYF.

The chain uses TRBV7-3 and TRBJ2-2, with 8 bases fitting TRBD1. The CDR3 totals 16 residues. With 5 bases clipped from V and 1 base from J, the junction kept 6 bases outside the gene matches. Per germline, CDR1 SGHTA and CDR2 FQGTGA. The CDR3 protein is CASSQGAGMNTGELFF. In DNA, the CDR3 is TGTGCCAGCAGCCAGGGGGCGGGGATGAACACCGGGGAGCTGTTTTTT. Complete variable domain (other parts from reference TRBV7-3 and TRBJ2-2): GAGVSQTPSNKVTEKGKYVELRCDPISGHTALYWYRQSLGQGPEFLIYFQGTGAADDSGLPNDRFFAVRPEGSVSTLKIQRTERGDSAVYLCASSQGAGMNTGELFFGEGSRLTVL.

In this sample, this clonotype turned up many times. CDR3 sequence: CASSSQGRETQYF. In nucleotides, the CDR3 is TGCGCCAGCAGCTCACAGGGGCGAGAGACCCAGTACTTC. The rearrangement uses TRBV5-1 and TRBJ2-5; 7 bases line up with TRBD1. This CDR3 contains 13 residues. Germline assignment: CDR1 SGHRS and CDR2 YFSETQ. V dropped 3 bases and J dropped 4; count of bases not matched to a gene: 3.

The CDR3 here is CSAPGTVDKNIQYF. The DNA for the CDR3 is TGCAGTGCTCCCGGGACTGTAGACAAAAACATTCAGTACTTC. The chain has TRBV20-1 and TRBJ2-4, with D tentatively TRBD2 (6 bases). CDR3 length equals 14 residues. Germline-derived CDR1 and CDR2 are DFQATT and SNEGSKA (reference sequence). The V and J ends lost 5 bases and 3 bases respectively, with 14 bases between them.

In this sample, this clonotype turned up a few times. The V call is TRBV6-2 or TRBV6-3, the J call TRBJ2-2; 12 positions match TRBD2. The J segment lost 6 bases and the V segment lost 0 bases, leaving 5 bases of the junction unmatched. The CDR3 extends over 17 amino acids. In germline, CDR1 is MNHEY, CDR2 SVGEGT. DNA of the CDR3: TGTGCCAGCAGTTACTCAGGACTAGCGGGATTACCCGGGGAGCTGTTTTTT. Protein sequence: CASSYSGLAGLPGELFF.

This clonotype was seen more than once but under ten times. The chain couples TRBV6-2 or TRBV6-3 to TRBJ2-7; 9 positions agree with TRBD1. There are 14 residues in the CDR3. Germline-derived CDR1 and CDR2 are MNHEY and SVGEGT. Trimming at V came to 6 bases and at J to 2 bases, leaving 5 bases not matched to a gene. CDR3: CASRGQGSAYEQYF. CDR3 in DNA: TGTGCCAGCAGAGGACAGGGGTCCGCCTACGAGCAGTACTTC.

This clonotype has a count of ten or more. The V call is TRBV10-3, the J call TRBJ2-7; perhaps TRBD1 as D (6 bases). CDR3 size: 14 residues. V was cut by 5 bases and J by 2 bases, with 13 bases left in between. Germline V gene sequence: CDR1 ENHRY, CDR2 SYGVKD. The CDR3 DNA reads as TGTGCCATCAGTAACCAGACAGGTCCCTACGAGCAGTACTTC. Translating gives CAISNQTGPYEQYF.

This clonotype has more than one count but fewer than ten. The rearrangement uses TRBV30 and TRBJ1-1; unclear D gene. The V end lost 0 bases, the J end lost 1 base, and 6 bases lay between the germline ends. The CDR3 totals 13 residues. The germline gives CDR1 GTSNPN, CDR2 SVGIG (reference sequence). The CDR3, as DNA: TGTGCCTGGAGTGTTCAAGAGAACACTGAAGCTTTCTTT. This translates into CAWSVQENTEAFF. Full variable domain (outside the CDR3, taken from reference TRBV30 and TRBJ1-1): SQTIHQWPATLVQPVGSPLSLECTVEGTSNPNLYWYRQAAGRGLQLLFYSVGIGQISSEVPQNLSASRPQDRQFILSSKKLLLSDSGFYLCAWSVQENTEAFFGQGTRLTVV.

The CDR3 DNA sequence: TGCGCCAGCAGTGAATGGCTAGCGAATCTCTACGAGCAGTACTTC. This sequence encodes CASSEWLANLYEQYF. The chain uses TRBV10-2 and TRBJ2-7, with a tentative D call TRBD2 (6 bases). In germline, CDR1 is WSHSY, CDR2 SAAADI. This CDR3 spans 15 amino acids. V gave up 3 bases and J gave up 3 bases, with 15 bases separating them.

This clonotype has more than one count but fewer than ten. The chain couples TRBV12-3 or TRBV12-4 to TRBJ2-7; D is ambiguous. V was clipped by 2 bases and J by 0 bases, with 14 bases between them. This CDR3 is 16 amino acids long. The CDR3 spells CASSLRPTLSSYEQYF. The CDR3 DNA sequence: TGTGCCAGCAGTTTAAGACCGACCCTGAGCTCCTACGAGCAGTACTTC.

This clonotype has just a few counts. The DNA for the CDR3 is TGTGCCAGCAGACCCGGATATGGGGGTCCAGATACGCAGTATTTT. It is translated as CASRPGYGGPDTQYF. The chain couples TRBV9 to TRBJ2-3; D possibly matches TRBD1 or TRBD2 (5 bases each). Trimming removed 5 bases from V and 4 bases from J, with 17 bases in between. Germline loops: CDR1 SGDLS, CDR2 YYNGEE. The length of the CDR3 is 15 residues.

This clonotype was detected a few times. The rearrangement joins TRBV11-2 to TRBJ1-2; 7 nucleotides align to TRBD1. The junction had 8 bases not matched to a gene; V was cut back by 4 bases and J by 0 bases. The CDR3 spans 16 residues. The V gene's germline CDR1 is SGHAT and CDR2 FQNNGV. CDR3 DNA: TGTGCCAGCAGCTCCGAAGGCGGGACAGCTAACTATGGCTACACCTTC. Amino acid sequence: CASSSEGGTANYGYTF.

This clonotype was observed a few times. The J gene is TRBJ2-1, the V gene TRBV20-1; no clear D. V lost 1 base to trimming and J lost 2 bases, with 9 bases between them. Looked up from germline, CDR1 is DFQATT and CDR2 is SNEGSKA (reference sequence). The CDR3 covers 14 residues. This CDR3 is CSARVIRAYNEQFF. CDR3 nucleotide sequence: TGCAGTGCTAGAGTGATTAGGGCCTACAATGAGCAGTTCTTC.

This chain links TRBV10-3 with TRBJ2-7, with D possibly matching TRBD2 (6 bases). Trimming stripped 7 bases from V and 4 bases from J, with 17 bases between. The CDR3 consists of 14 residues. The germline V gene has CDR1 ENHRY and CDR2 SYGVKD. As DNA, the CDR3 is TGTGCCATCAACTCCCAGGGAGGTTGGTACGAGCAGTACTTC. Protein product: CAINSQGGWYEQYF.

This clonotype was seen a few times. This chain connects TRBV5-1 to TRBJ2-2; D gene unclear. Germline values: CDR1 SGHRS, CDR2 YFSETQ. Trimming removed 7 bases from V and 1 base from J, with 11 bases in between. The CDR3 sequence is 14 residues long. CDR3 region: CASGGDGNTGELFF. The CDR3 DNA sequence: TGCGCCAGCGGCGGAGACGGGAACACCGGGGAGCTGTTTTTT.

The rearrangement joins TRBV6-1 to TRBJ2-5; 11 bases agree with TRBD2. Germline V CDR1 and CDR2: MNHNS, SASEGT. V lost 4 bases to trimming and J lost 5 bases; unmatched junction nucleotides: 9. This CDR3 has 16 residues. CDR3 amino acids: CASSVTGTSGLETQYF. Written as DNA, the CDR3 is TGTGCCAGCAGTGTGACCGGGACTAGCGGATTGGAGACCCAGTACTTC.